This T cell receptor beta chain was found in a study of blood T cell repertoires in COVID-19. Across the whole study: Acute and convalescent COVID-19 specimens originated in the United States, Italy and Spain. The cDNA or gDNA used as material had been derived from T cells, B-cell-depleted T cells, or PBMCs.

Clinical history as reported by participants underpinned cohort assignment. Donors of Cohort 3 who recovered were those that had two negative PCRs, clearance, or symptom resolution. CDR3 length equals 15 residues. The germline gives CDR1 LNHDA, CDR2 SQIVND (reference sequence). The ends were cut back, 6 bases at V and 0 bases at J, with 14 bases in the middle. Produced via immunoSEQ multiplex PCR; TCRdb's table is partial and in-frame only. The table records about 130,000 clones, 86% of them present only once. The chain is built from TRBV19 and TRBJ1-1; no firm D call. This clonotype originated in a man aged 50 to 59 who had recovered from COVID-19. Sample: PBMCs or T cells enriched from blood (not recorded which). CDR3 in amino acids: CASSPDRQMNTEAFF. The DNA for the CDR3 is TGTGCCAGTAGCCCCGACCGACAAATGAACACTGAAGCTTTCTTT. Full variable domain (rest looked up from reference TRBV19 and TRBJ1-1): DGGITQSPKYLFRKEGQNVTLSCEQNLNHDAMYWYRQDPGQGLRLIYYSQIVNDFQKGDIAEGYSVSREKKESFPLTVTSAQKNPTAFYLCASSPDRQMNTEAFFGQGTRLTVV.